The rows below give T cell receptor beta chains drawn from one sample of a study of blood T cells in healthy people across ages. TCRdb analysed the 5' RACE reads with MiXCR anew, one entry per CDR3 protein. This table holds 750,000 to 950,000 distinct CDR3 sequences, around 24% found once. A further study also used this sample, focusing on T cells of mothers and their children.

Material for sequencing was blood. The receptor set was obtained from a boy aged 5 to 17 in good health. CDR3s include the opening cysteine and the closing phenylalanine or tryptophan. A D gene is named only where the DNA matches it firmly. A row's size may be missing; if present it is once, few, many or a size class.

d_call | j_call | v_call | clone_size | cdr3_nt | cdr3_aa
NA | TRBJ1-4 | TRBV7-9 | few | TGTGCCAGCAGCTTAGATTGGACGGGGGATGAAAAACTGTTTTTT | CASSLDWTGDEKLFF
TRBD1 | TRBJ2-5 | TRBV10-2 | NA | TGCGCCAGCAGTGAGAGGGACAGGGCCCAATTGCCCCAGTACTTC | CASSERDRAQLPQYF
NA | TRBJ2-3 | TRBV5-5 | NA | TGTGCCAGCAGCTCCCTTAGGGGGGACCCTACTAGCACAGATACGCAGTATTTT | CASSSLRGDPTSTDTQYF
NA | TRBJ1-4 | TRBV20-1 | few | TGCAGTGTTAAAAACCACGAAAAACTGTTTTTT | CSVKNHEKLFF
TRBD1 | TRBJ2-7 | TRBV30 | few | TGTGCGCACGCTCCGGGACAGACCTACGAGCAGTACTTC | CAHAPGQTYEQYF
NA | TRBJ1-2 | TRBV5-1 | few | TGCGCCAGCAGCTTGGGCTTAGGGAACTATGGCTACACCTTC | CASSLGLGNYGYTF
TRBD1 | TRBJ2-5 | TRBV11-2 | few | TGTGCCAGCAGCTCATTCGGACAGGGACAAGAGACCCAGTACTTC | CASSSFGQGQETQYF
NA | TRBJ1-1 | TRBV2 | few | TGTGCCAGCAGTGAATCAATCAGGGGGAACACTGAAGCTTTCTTT | CASSESIRGNTEAFF
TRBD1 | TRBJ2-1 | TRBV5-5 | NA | TGTGCCAGCAGCCACCGGGACAGGGAGGTCAATGAGCAGTTCTTC | CASSHRDREVNEQFF
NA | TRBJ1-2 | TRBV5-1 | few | TGCGCCAGCAGCCTGGGGGGCGAGGATGGCTACACCTTC | CASSLGGEDGYTF
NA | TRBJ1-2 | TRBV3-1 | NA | TGTGCCAGCAGCCACGGGTTTGGCTACACCTTC | CASSHGFGYTF
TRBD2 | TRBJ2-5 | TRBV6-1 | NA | TGTGCCAGCAGCCGCTGGGGGACTAGCGGGGGTTATCAAGAGACCCAGTACTTC | CASSRWGTSGGYQETQYF
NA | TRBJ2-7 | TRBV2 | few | TGTGCCAGCAGTGAAGGAGGCCCCTACGAGCAGTACTTC | CASSEGGPYEQYF
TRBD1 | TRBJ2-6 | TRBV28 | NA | TGTGCCGCCAGGACAGGAGCGACTGGGGCCAACGTCCTGACTTTC | CAARTGATGANVLTF
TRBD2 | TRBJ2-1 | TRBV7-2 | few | TGTGCCAGCAGCTTCGGGGGGAATTACAATGAGCAGTTCTTC | CASSFGGNYNEQFF
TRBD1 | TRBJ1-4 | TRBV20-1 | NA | TGCAGTGCTAGGGGACAGAATGAAAAACTGTTTTTT | CSARGQNEKLFF
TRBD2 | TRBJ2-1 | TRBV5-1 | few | TGCGCCAGCAGCTTGGACGGGGGGGCAACGAATGAGCAGTTCTTC | CASSLDGGATNEQFF
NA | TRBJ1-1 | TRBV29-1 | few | TGCAGCGTTGAAGCAGGGACGAACACTGAAGCTTTCTTT | CSVEAGTNTEAFF
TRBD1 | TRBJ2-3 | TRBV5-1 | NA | TGCGCCAGCAGCACCACAGGGGGTACAGATACGCAGTATTTT | CASSTTGGTDTQYF
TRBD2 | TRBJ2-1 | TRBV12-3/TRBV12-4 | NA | TGTGCCAGCAGCCCCACTGGGACTAGCGGGTCCTACAATGAGCAGTTCTTC | CASSPTGTSGSYNEQFF
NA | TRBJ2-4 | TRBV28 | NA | TGTGCCAGCAGCCTTCCGGAGGGCAACATTCAGTACTTC | CASSLPEGNIQYF
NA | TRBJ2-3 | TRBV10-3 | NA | TGTGCCATCAAAACGGGGGAGGATACGCAGTATTTT | CAIKTGEDTQYF
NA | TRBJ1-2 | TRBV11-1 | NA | TGTGCCAGCAGCCTTGTTCCTCTGGGAGGCTACACCTTC | CASSLVPLGGYTF
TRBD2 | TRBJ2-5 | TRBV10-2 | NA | TGCGCCAGCAGCGGACTAGCGGGGACCCAGTACTTC | CASSGLAGTQYF
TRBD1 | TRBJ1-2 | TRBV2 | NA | TGTGCCAGCAGTGAACGTAGAACAGGGGATCATGGCTACACCTTC | CASSERRTGDHGYTF
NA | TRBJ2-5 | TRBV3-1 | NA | TGTACCAGCAGCCCTGAGGGGGTAGCAGAGACCCAGTACTTC | CTSSPEGVAETQYF
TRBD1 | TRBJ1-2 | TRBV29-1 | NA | TGCAGCGACGAGACAGGGGGCGTTTATGGCTACACCTTC | CSDETGGVYGYTF
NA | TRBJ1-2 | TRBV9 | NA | TGTGCCAGCAGCCCGGAGACAGGTGCGAGCGGCTACACCTTC | CASSPETGASGYTF
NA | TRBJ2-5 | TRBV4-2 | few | TGTGCCAGCAGCCGAACCAGGGGGAGCGGGGGAGAGACCCAGTACTTC | CASSRTRGSGGETQYF
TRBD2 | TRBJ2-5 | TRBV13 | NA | TGTGCCAGCAGCTTCTCCGCTAGCGGGGGCGCCCTGGAAGAGACCCAGTACTTC | CASSFSASGGALEETQYF
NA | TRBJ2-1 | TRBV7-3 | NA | TGTGCCTGCAGCTCGCAGGGCGATGAGCAGTTCTTC | CACSSQGDEQFF
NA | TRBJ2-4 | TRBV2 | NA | TGTGCCAGCACTCGGGTGGAGGGAAACATTCAGTACTTC | CASTRVEGNIQYF